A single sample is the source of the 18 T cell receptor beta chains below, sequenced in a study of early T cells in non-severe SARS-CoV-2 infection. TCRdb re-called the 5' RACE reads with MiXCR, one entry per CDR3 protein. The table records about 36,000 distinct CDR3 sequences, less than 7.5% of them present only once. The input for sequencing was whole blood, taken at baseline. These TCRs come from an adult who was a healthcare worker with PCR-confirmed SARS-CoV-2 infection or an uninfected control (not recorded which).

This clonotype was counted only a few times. In DNA form, the CDR3 reads TGTGCCAGCAGCCACCGAATCGGGACTAGCGGGAGCTACGAGCAGTACTTC. Encoded protein: CASSHRIGTSGSYEQYF. The genes are TRBV3-1 and TRBJ2-7, with 14 nucleotides matching TRBD2. Looked up from germline, CDR1 is LGHDT and CDR2 is YNNKEL (reference sequence). V was clipped by 3 bases and J by 3 bases; unmatched bases: 7. The CDR3 totals 17 residues.

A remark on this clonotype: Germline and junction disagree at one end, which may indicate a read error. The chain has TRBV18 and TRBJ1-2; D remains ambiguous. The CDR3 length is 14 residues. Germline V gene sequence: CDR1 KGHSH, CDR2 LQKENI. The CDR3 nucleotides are TGCGCCAGCTCGGCCGGACTATCTAACTATGGCTACACCTTC. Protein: CASSAGLSNYGYTF.

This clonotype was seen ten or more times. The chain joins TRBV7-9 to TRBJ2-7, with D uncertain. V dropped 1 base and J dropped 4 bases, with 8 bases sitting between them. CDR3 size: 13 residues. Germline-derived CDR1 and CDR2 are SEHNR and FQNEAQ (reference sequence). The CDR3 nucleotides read TGTGCCAGCAGCTTAGGAAATAGATACGAGCAGTACTTC. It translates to CASSLGNRYEQYF.

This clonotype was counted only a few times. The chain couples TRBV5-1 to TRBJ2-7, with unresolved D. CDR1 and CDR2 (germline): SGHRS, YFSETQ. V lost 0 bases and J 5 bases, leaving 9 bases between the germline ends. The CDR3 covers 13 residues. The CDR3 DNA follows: TGCGCCAGCAGCTTGGACGGGCAAGACGAGCAGTACTTC. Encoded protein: CASSLDGQDEQYF.

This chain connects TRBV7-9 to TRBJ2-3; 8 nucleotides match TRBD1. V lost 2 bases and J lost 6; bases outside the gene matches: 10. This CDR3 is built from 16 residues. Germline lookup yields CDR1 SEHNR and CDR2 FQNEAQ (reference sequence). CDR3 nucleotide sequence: TGTGCCAGCAGCTTAAGTGTGACAGGGGACCATGATACGCAGTATTTT. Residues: CASSLSVTGDHDTQYF.

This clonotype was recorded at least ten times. CDR3 bases: TGTGCCAGCAGTCGGGAGCGGTTGGAGACCCAGTACTTC. Translation: CASSRERLETQYF. The chain couples TRBV11-3 to TRBJ2-5, with D possibly TRBD2 on 6 matching bases. This CDR3 spans 13 amino acids. Per germline, CDR1 SGHNT and CDR2 YENEEA. V was pared by 6 bases and J by 5 bases, with 13 bases between.

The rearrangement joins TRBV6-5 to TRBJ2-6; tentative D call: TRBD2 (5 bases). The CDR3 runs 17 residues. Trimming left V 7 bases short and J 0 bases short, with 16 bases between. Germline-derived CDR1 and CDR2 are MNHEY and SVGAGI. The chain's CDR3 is CASTGVLTLSGANVLTF. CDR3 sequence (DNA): TGTGCCAGCACCGGGGTACTCACCCTCTCTGGGGCCAACGTCCTGACTTTC.

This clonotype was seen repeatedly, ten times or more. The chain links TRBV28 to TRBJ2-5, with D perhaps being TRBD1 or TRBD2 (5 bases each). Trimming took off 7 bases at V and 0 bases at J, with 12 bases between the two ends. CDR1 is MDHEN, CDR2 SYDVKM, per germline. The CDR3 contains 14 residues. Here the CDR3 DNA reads TGTGCCAGCACCGTGGGACGGAACCAAGAGACCCAGTACTTC. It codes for CASTVGRNQETQYF.

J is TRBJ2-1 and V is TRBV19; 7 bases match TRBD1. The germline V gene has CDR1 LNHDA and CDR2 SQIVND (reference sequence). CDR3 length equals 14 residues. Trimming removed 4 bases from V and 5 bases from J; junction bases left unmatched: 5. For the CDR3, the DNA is TGTGCCAGTAGTAGATCCGGGACAGACAATGAGCAGTTCTTC. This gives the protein CASSRSGTDNEQFF.

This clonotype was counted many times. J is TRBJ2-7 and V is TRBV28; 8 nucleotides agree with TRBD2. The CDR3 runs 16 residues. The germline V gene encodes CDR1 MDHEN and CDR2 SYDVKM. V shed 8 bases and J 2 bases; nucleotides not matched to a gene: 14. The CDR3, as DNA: TGTGCCAGCTTAGCGGGGAACCTAGAAATACCCTACGAGCAGTACTTC. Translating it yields CASLAGNLEIPYEQYF.

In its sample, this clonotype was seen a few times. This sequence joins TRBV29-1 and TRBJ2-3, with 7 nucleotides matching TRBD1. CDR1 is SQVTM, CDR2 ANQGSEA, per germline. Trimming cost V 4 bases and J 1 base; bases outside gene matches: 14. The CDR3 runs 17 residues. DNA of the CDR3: TGCAGCGTTGCTAACCCGGACAGGATGCTTGGCACAGATACGCAGTATTTT. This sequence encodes CSVANPDRMLGTDTQYF.

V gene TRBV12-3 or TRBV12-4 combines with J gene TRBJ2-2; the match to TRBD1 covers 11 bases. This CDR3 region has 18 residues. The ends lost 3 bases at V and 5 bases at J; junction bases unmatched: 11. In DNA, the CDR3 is TGTGCCAGCAGTTTTCTGGGACAGGGGGTAATGCCTACCGGGGAGCTGTTTTTT. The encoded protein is CASSFLGQGVMPTGELFF.

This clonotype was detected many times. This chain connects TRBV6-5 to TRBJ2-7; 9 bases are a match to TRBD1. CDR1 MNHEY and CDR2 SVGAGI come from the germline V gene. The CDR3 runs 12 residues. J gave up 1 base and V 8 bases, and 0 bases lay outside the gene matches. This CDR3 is CASGQGSYEQYF. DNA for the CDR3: TGTGCCAGCGGACAGGGGTCCTACGAGCAGTACTTC.

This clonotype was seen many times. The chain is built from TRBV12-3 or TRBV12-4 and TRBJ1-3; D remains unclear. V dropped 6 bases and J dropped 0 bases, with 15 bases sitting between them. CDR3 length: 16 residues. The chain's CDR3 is CASSLSVLFSGNTIYF. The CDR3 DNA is TGTGCCAGCAGCCTCTCGGTTCTCTTCTCTGGAAACACCATATATTTT.

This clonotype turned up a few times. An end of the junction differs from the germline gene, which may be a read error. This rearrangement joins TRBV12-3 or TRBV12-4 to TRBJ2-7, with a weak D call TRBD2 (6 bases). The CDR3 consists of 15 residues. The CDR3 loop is CAGSKPGLLAHEQYF. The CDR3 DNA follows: TGTGCCGGCAGTAAACCGGGACTCCTCGCCCACGAGCAGTACTTC.

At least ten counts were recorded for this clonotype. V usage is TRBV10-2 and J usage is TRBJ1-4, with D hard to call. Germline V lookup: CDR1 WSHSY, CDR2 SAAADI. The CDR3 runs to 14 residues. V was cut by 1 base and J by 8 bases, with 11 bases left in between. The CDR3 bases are TGCGCCAGCAGTGAGTTGGGAGGGAAGGAAAAACTGTTTTTT. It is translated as CASSELGGKEKLFF.

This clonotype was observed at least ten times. CDR3 nucleotides: TGTGCCAGCAGCCAAGTTGGTGGCGGGAGGGCCAGGGATGAGCAGTTCTTC. This encodes CASSQVGGGRARDEQFF. The chain links TRBV14 to TRBJ2-1; 9 bases map to TRBD2. Trimming at V came to 1 base and at J to 8 bases, leaving 12 bases not matched to a gene. CDR1 and CDR2 (germline): SGHDN, FVKESK. This CDR3 is built from 17 residues.

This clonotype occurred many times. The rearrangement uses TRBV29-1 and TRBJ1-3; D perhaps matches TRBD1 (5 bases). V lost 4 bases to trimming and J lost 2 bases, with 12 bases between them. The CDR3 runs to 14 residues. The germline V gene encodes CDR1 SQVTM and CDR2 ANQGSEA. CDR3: CSVVGQGTGNTIYF. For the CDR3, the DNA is TGCAGCGTTGTCGGGCAGGGCACTGGAAACACCATATATTTT.